The 8 T cell receptor beta chains in this list originate from one sample, sequenced in a study of regulatory T cells in long-lasting Graves disease. Time point reported: persistent/refractory GD, antithyroid drugs over 5 years with positive TRAb. PBMC RNA served as the TCR library source. Investigators prepared the TCR beta libraries by applying iRepertoire HTBI primers and Arm-PCR of CDR3 regions. TCRdb redid the calling of the multiplex PCR reads with MiXCR, one entry per CDR3 protein. The data show about 450,000 distinct CDR3 sequences, roughly a quarter seen once. The material was peripheral blood mononuclear cells (PBMCs), obtained when the disease was refractory, from a patient treated with antithyroid drugs. The receptors were sampled from a female donor with Graves disease.

The chain joins TRBV12-3 or TRBV12-4 to TRBJ2-3; D is uncertain. Trimming removed 4 bases at V and 2 bases at J, with 7 bases between. The CDR3 is 13 residues long. The CDR3 here is CASSSRLTDTQYF. Written as DNA, the CDR3 is TGTGCCAGCAGTTCTCGACTCACAGATACGCAGTATTTT.

J is TRBJ2-1 and V is TRBV19; a possible D gene is TRBD1 (6 bases). The ends were cut back, 7 bases at V and 2 bases at J, with 15 bases in the middle. The CDR3 runs 15 residues. CDR1 and CDR2 from the germline V gene are LNHDA and SQIVND (reference sequence). CDR3 coding DNA: TGTGCCAGTACCATCGAGGACAGACCCTACAATGAGCAGTTCTTC. Amino acids: CASTIEDRPYNEQFF.

This clonotype came up a few times. The chain links TRBV18 to TRBJ1-1, with D perhaps TRBD1 (5 bases). CDR3 length: 15 residues. The V gene lost 0 bases and the J gene lost 1 base, with 9 bases spanning the gap. Looked up from germline, CDR1 is KGHSH and CDR2 is LQKENI. DNA for the CDR3: TGTGCCAGCTCACCACCGGGACGGACGAACACTGAAGCTTTCTTT. Translated: CASSPPGRTNTEAFF. Full variable domain (missing parts from reference TRBV18 and TRBJ1-1): NAGVMQNPRHLVRRRGQEARLRCSPMKGHSHVYWYRQLPEEGLKFMVYLQKENIIDESGMPKERFSAEFPKEGPSILRIQQVVRGDSAAYFCASSPPGRTNTEAFFGQGTRLTVV.

The chain combines TRBV28 with TRBJ2-2; 7 bases fit TRBD1. This CDR3 is built from 14 residues. Losses at the gene ends were 2 bases for V and 7 bases for J; bases not matched to a gene: 4. Germline V gene data show CDR1 as MDHEN and CDR2 as SYDVKM. The CDR3 here is CASSLLRGNGELFF. In DNA form, the CDR3 reads TGTGCCAGCAGTTTACTCAGGGGGAACGGGGAGCTGTTTTTT.

The CDR3 loop is CASSELTTSGELFF. CDR3 nucleotides: TGCGCCAGCAGCGAACTAACGACGTCCGGGGAGCTGTTTTTT. The V and J genes are TRBV5-1 and TRBJ2-2, with D unclear. V lost 4 bases and J lost 6, with 13 bases in between. The CDR3 consists of 14 residues. The V gene's germline CDR1 is SGHRS and CDR2 YFSETQ.

Ten or more counts support this clonotype. The genes are TRBV7-2 and TRBJ2-7, with D perhaps TRBD1 (5 bases). The CDR3 consists of 15 residues. V lost 5 bases and J lost 3, with 17 bases in between. Per the germline V gene, CDR1 is SGHTA and CDR2 is FQGNSA. Here the CDR3 DNA reads TGTGCCAGCAGCCCTGACAGACAACGTGGCTACGAGCAGTACTTC. This encodes CASSPDRQRGYEQYF. Variable domain in full (rest from reference TRBV7-2 and TRBJ2-7): GAGVSQSPSNKVTEKGKDVELRCDPISGHTALYWYRQSLGQGLEFLIYFQGNSAPDKSGLPSDRFSAERTGGSVSTLTIQRTQQEDSAVYLCASSPDRQRGYEQYFGPGTRLTVT.

At least ten counts were recorded for this clonotype. The V call is TRBV12-3 or TRBV12-4, the J call TRBJ2-2, with D perhaps TRBD1 or TRBD2 (5 bases each). The CDR3 is made up of 15 amino acids. V gave up 6 bases and J gave up 4 bases, with 15 bases separating them. The CDR3 region is CASRTDPGPTGELFF. The CDR3 bases are TGTGCCAGCAGGACAGACCCGGGACCCACCGGGGAGCTGTTTTTT.

This clonotype has ten or more counts. The chain has TRBV2 and TRBJ2-7; TRBD2 matches 8 bases. The V gene's germline CDR1 is SNHLY and CDR2 FYNNEI. Unmatched junction bases numbered 8, after V lost 2 bases and J lost 2 bases. This CDR3 has 16 amino acids. CDR3 sequence: CASSETRGGRAYEQYF. In nucleotides, the CDR3 is TGTGCCAGCAGTGAAACCCGGGGGGGCAGAGCCTACGAGCAGTACTTC. Full variable domain (remainder filled in from reference TRBV2 and TRBJ2-7): EPEVTQTPSHQVTQMGQEVILRCVPISNHLYFYWYRQILGQKVEFLVSFYNNEISEKSEIFDDQFSVERPDGSNFTLKIRSTKLEDSAMYFCASSETRGGRAYEQYFGPGTRLTVT.